One sample yielded the 8 T cell receptor beta chains listed below, sequenced in a study of T-cell memory formation after mild COVID-19. TCRdb reanalysed the 5' RACE reads using MiXCR and keeps one entry per CDR3 protein. This table holds a few hundred thousand distinct CDR3 sequences, about 16% found once. Sequencing used PBMCs or a T cell subset sorted from them (not recorded which). Receptors were obtained from a man between 18 and 29 years old who had mild COVID-19 (a few samples of this study predate the infection). Cell type and time point are not known.

The sample holds a few counts of this clonotype. The chain couples TRBV4-3 to TRBJ2-2; the D gene is possibly TRBD2 (6 bases). CDR1 LGHNA and CDR2 YSLEER come from the germline V gene. V was shortened by 0 bases and J by 6 bases, with 11 bases between the two germline ends. CDR3 size: 15 residues. CDR3 sequence (DNA): TGCGCCAGCAGCCAAGACTGGGGGGTGGCCGGGGAGCTGTTTTTT. It is translated as CASSQDWGVAGELFF.

This clonotype came up a few times. The gene calls are TRBV5-1 and TRBJ2-2; D perhaps matches TRBD1 (6 bases). V was clipped by 5 bases and J by 5 bases, with 10 bases between them. The CDR3 runs 13 residues. Germline-derived CDR1 and CDR2 are SGHRS and YFSETQ. CDR3 loop: CASRDSLTGELFF. CDR3 nucleotide sequence: TGCGCCAGCAGGGACAGTCTAACCGGGGAGCTGTTTTTT.

V is TRBV7-8 and J is TRBJ1-5; D remains ambiguous. CDR1 is SGHVS, CDR2 FQNEAQ, per germline. The CDR3 is 15 residues long. V was pared by 5 bases and J by 2 bases, with 13 bases between. Here the CDR3 DNA reads TGTGCCAGCAGCCCATGGGGAAGGGGCAATCAGCCCCAGCATTTT. This sequence encodes CASSPWGRGNQPQHF.

This clonotype turned up a few times. The chain links TRBV4-3 to TRBJ2-7, with D unclear. The length of the CDR3 is 13 residues. The germline V gene encodes CDR1 LGHNA and CDR2 YSLEER. The V gene lost 0 bases and the J gene lost 2 bases, with 5 bases spanning the gap. The CDR3 here is CASSQDLPYEQYF. The DNA for the CDR3 is TGCGCCAGCAGCCAAGATCTCCCCTACGAGCAGTACTTC.

This clonotype was counted only a few times. The chain combines TRBV12-5 with TRBJ2-5, with D maybe TRBD2 (6 bases). V was pared by 5 bases and J by 4 bases, with 14 bases between. The length of the CDR3 is 14 residues. CDR1 and CDR2 from the germline V gene are LGHNT and FRNRAP. In DNA, the CDR3 is TGTGCTAGTGGTCTGGGACTTTACAGAGAGACCCAGTACTTC. Its translation: CASGLGLYRETQYF.

This clonotype was counted between two and nine times. The chain carries TRBV11-2 and TRBJ1-2; D remains ambiguous. Trimming removed 2 bases at V and 2 bases at J, with 12 bases between. Per the germline V gene, CDR1 is SGHAT and CDR2 is FQNNGV. The CDR3 has 15 amino acids. The CDR3, as DNA: TGTGCCAGCAGCTTATATGACGGAAACAACTATGGCTACACCTTC. Its translation: CASSLYDGNNYGYTF.

The chain is built from TRBV6-2 or TRBV6-3 and TRBJ1-1; D is unclear. The CDR3 covers 13 residues. Trimming stripped 5 bases from V and 5 bases from J, with 12 bases between. Germline CDR1 MNHEY, CDR2 SVGEGT. The CDR3: CASSELGLTEAFF. The CDR3 nucleotides are TGTGCCAGCAGTGAACTTGGGTTGACTGAAGCTTTCTTT.

This clonotype has ten or more counts. Its ends do not fully match the called genes, so a read error is possible. The J gene is TRBJ2-1, the V gene TRBV4-2; 12 bases are shared with TRBD2. Germline V gives CDR1 LGHNA, CDR2 YNFKEQ. The CDR3 sequence is 14 residues long. The CDR3 sequence: CASSQDLRLAGANF. DNA of the CDR3: TGTGCCAGCAGCCAAGATCTGCGACTAGCGGGGGCCAACTTC.